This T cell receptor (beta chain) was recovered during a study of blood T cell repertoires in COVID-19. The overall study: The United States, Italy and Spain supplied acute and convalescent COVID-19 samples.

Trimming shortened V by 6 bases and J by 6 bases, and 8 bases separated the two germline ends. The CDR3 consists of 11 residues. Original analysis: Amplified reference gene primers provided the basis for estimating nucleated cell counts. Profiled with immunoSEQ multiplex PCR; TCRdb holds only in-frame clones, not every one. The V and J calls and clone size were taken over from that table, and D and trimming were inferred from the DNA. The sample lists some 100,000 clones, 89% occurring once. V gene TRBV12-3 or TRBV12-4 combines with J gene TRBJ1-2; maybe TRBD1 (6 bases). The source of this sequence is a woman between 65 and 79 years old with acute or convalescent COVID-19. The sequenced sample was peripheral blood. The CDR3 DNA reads TGTGCCAGCAGCAGACAGGATGGCTACACCTTC. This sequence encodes CASSRQDGYTF.